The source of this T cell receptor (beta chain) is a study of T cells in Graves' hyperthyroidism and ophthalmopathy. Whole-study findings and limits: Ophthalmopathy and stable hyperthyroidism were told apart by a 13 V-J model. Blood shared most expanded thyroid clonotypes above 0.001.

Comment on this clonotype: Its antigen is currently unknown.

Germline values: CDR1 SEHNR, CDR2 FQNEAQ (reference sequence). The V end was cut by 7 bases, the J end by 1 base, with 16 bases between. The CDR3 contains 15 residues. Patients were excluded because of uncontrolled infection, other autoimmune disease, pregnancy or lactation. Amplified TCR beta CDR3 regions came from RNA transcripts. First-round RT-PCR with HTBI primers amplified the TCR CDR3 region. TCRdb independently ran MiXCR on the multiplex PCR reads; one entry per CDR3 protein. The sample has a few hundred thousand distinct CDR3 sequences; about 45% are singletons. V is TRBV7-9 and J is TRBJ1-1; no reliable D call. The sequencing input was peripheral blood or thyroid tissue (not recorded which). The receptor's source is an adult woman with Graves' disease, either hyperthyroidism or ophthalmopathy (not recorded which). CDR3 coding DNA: TGTGCCAGCACCTCAAGAGAGGGAGGGAACACTGAAGCTTTCTTT. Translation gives CASTSREGGNTEAFF.